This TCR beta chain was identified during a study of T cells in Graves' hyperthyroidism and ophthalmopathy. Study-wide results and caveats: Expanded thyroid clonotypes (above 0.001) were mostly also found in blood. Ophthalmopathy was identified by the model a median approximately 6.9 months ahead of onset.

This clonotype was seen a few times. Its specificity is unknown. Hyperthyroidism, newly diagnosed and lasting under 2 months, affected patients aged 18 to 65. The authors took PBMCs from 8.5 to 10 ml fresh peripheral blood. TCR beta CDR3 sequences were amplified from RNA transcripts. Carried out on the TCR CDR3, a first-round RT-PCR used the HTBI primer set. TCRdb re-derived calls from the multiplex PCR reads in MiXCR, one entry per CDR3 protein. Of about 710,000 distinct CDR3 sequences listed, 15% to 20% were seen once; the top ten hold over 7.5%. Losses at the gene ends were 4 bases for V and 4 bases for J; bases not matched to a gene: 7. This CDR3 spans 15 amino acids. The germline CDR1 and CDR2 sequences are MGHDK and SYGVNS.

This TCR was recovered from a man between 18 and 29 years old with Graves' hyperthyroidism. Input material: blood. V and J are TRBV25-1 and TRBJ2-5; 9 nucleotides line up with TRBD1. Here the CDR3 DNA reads TGTGCCAGCAGTGGTACAGGGGGCTCCGCAGAGACCCAGTACTTC. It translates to CASSGTGGSAETQYF.